The clone carrying this TCR beta chain has only a few counts. These data are taken from a study of blood T cells in healthy people across ages. Germline values: CDR1 MNHEY, CDR2 SVGAGI. The CDR3 has 14 residues. Alongside a J-beta primer mix, a sample-barcoded 5' primer served in a second PCR lasting roughly 6 to 12 cycles. TCRdb passed the 5' RACE reads through MiXCR, listing each CDR3 protein once. The data contain 920,000 or so distinct CDR3 sequences, around 43% of them singletons. The genes are TRBV6-5 and TRBJ2-7; D not resolved. The DNA end is more similar to TRBJ2-5, so the J call may be wrong. The source of this sequence is a woman between 55 and 75 years old in good health. Sequences were obtained from blood. The CDR3 DNA follows: TGTGCCAGCAGTTACGTCGGTAGTTGGGAGACCCAGTACTTC. This codes for CASSYVGSWETQYF.